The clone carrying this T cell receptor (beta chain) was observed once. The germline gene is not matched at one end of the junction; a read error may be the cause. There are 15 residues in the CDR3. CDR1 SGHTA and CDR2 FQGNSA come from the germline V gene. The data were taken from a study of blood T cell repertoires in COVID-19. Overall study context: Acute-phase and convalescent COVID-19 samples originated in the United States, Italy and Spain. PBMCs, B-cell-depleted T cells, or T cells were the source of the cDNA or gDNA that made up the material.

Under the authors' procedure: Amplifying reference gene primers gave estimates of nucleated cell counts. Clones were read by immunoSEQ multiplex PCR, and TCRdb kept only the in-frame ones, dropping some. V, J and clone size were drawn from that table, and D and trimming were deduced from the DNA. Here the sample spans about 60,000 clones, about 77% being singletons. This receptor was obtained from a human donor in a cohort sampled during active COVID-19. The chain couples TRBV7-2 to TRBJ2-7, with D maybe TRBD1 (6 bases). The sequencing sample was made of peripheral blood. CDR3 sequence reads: CASSLAGALSSEQYF. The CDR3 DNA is TGTGCCAGCAGCTTAGCGGGGGCCCTATCCTCCGAGCAGTACTTC.